The entry below gives a single TCR beta chain sequence along with its context. Trimming took off 3 bases at V and 0 bases at J, with 5 bases between the two ends. CDR3 length: 14 residues. The data were obtained in a study of human T cells and chemical hapten exposure. About the study: Minor volume differences among pooled libraries chiefly drove per-sample TCR yield variation.

Using its own MiXCR run on the RACE reads, TCRdb lists one record per CDR3 protein. The sample contains some 50,000 distinct CDR3 sequences, about 4.5% of which appear only once. Described time point: healthy volunteer bleed at 2 weeks. Extraction yielded total RNA from whole blood (unfractionated). The sequence derives from a human donor in good health. Some clones in this sample may be carry-over from other donors' samples. The specimen sequenced was whole blood. The chain uses TRBV12-3 or TRBV12-4 and TRBJ1-4; D gene ambiguous. DNA of the CDR3: TGTGCCAGCAGTTTTCGGTCAACTAATGAAAAACTGTTTTTT. This codes for CASSFRSTNEKLFF.